This paragraph reports one TCR beta chain. Its matching antigen is unknown. Synthesis of TCR beta cDNA relied on 5'RACE template switching carrying UMIs. TCRdb re-called the 5' RACE reads and shows each CDR3 protein once, DNA omitted. The ten top clones account for around a sixth, within a sample of 150,000 to 200,000 distinct CDR3 sequences. This entry comes from a study of T cells expressing NK-cell markers. About the research overall: The study drew TCR beta repertoires from sorted CD3+CD56+NKG2C+, CD3+CD56+NKG2C- and CD3+CD56-NKG2C+ T cells. Seven donors tested HCMV-seropositive and one tested seronegative among the eight sequenced. Study observations and caveats: Of the CD8+ T cell pool in over 5 donors, roughly 1.0-7.0% was accounted for by dominant NKG2C+ clonotypes.

Germline V gene data show CDR1 as SNHLY and CDR2 as FYNNEI. The CDR3 is 15 amino acids. V and J are TRBV2 and TRBJ2-7; the D call of TRBD1 rests on TCRdb alone, since no DNA is present to check it. The sequence was collected from a woman between 18 and 69 years old in good health. Sequencing was done on a sample of blood T cells: a sorted CD56 or NKG2C T cell subset, CD4+ or CD8+ T cells, or bulk PBMC T cells (not recorded which). The CDR3 reads CASSVGQGHFYEQYF.